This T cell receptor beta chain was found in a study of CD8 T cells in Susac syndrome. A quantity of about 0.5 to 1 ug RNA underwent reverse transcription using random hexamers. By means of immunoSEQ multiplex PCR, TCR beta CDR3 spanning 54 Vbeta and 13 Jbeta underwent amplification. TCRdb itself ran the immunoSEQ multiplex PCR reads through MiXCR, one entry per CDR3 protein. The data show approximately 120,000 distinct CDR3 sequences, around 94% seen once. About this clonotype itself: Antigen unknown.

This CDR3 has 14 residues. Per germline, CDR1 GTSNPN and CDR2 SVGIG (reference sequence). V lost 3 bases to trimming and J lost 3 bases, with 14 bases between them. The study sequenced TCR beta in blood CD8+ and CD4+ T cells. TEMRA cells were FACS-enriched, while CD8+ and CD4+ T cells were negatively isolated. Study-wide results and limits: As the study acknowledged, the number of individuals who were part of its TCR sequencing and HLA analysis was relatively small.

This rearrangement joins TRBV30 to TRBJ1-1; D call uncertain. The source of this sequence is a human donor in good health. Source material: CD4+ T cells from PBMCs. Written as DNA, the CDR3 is TGTGCCTGGAGCCCTACTGGGTCCCACACTGAAGCTTTCTTT. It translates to CAWSPTGSHTEAFF.